This T cell receptor (beta chain) was sequenced in a study of prognosis after radiotherapy for stage I lung cancer. As for the study in general: Distant metastases arose in a few patients, median approximately seven months post-radiotherapy; over 12 had no significant progression.

This clonotype has ten or more counts. Germline CDR1 and CDR2: SGHVS and FNYEAQ. The V gene lost 0 bases and the J gene lost 5 bases, with 5 bases spanning the gap. The CDR3 has 13 amino acids. Two rounds of multiplex PCR amplified TCR beta CDR3 from genomic DNA. Primers targeting each individual TRBV and TRBJ gene were applied in first-round PCR. TCRdb re-called the multiplex PCR reads with MiXCR, one entry per CDR3 protein. The sample shows more than 25,000 distinct CDR3 sequences, about 34% of them seen only once. The chain combines TRBV7-6 with TRBJ2-1; D call uncertain. The specimen comprised PBMCs, sampled before or after stereotactic body radiation therapy (not recorded which). The clonotype was recovered from a donor over 45 with non-small cell lung cancer. CDR3 sequence reads: CASSLAHNNEQFF. The CDR3 region has the DNA TGTGCCAGCAGCTTAGCCCATAACAATGAGCAGTTCTTC.